Presented here are 9 T cell receptor beta chains from one specimen sequenced in a study of CD8+ T cells in alopecia areata. cDNA reverse transcribed from extracted RNA served as the sequencing template. Repertoires were generated with immunoSEQ multiplex PCR, while TCRdb's copy carries only in-frame clones and drops some. The data contain 150,000 to 200,000 clones, roughly 60% of them singletons. The specimen was CD4+ T cells sorted from blood. The receptors shown here come from a human donor in good health.

This clone was seen only a few times. The chain joins TRBV5-1 to TRBJ2-5; 7 bases map to TRBD2. V gave up 4 bases and J gave up 5 bases; unmatched junction bases: 11. The CDR3 consists of 15 residues. Germline-derived CDR1 and CDR2 are SGHRS and YFSETQ. CDR3 sequence: CASSMQRGPTETQYF. The CDR3, as DNA: TGCGCCAGCAGCATGCAGCGGGGCCCTACTGAGACCCAGTACTTC.

The CDR3 loop is CASRLSTGSSYNEQFF. For the CDR3, the DNA is TGTGCCAGCAGGTTATCAACGGGAAGCTCCTACAATGAGCAGTTCTTC. This chain links TRBV7-2 with TRBJ2-1; D is perhaps TRBD2 (5 bases). The CDR3 is made up of 16 amino acids. Germline-derived CDR1 and CDR2 are SGHTA and FQGNSA. V dropped 6 bases and J dropped 0 bases, with 15 bases sitting between them.

The J gene is TRBJ2-3, the V gene TRBV28; D may match TRBD1 or TRBD2 (5 bases each). This CDR3 has 14 residues. Germline V gene lookup returns CDR1 MDHEN and CDR2 SYDVKM. V was shortened by 5 bases and J by 6 bases, with 15 bases between the two germline ends. This CDR3 reads CASSLTPGPDTQYF. In nucleotides, the CDR3 is TGTGCCAGCAGTCTTACCCCGGGACCCGATACGCAGTATTTT.

The genes are TRBV5-1 and TRBJ2-1; 8 nucleotides align to TRBD2. Germline lookup yields CDR1 SGHRS and CDR2 YFSETQ. This CDR3 has 12 amino acids. Trimming at V came to 7 bases and at J to 9 bases, leaving 6 bases not matched to a gene. CDR3 region: CASLGLEAEQFF. In DNA, the CDR3 is TGCGCCAGCTTGGGACTAGAAGCTGAGCAGTTCTTC. Supplemented by reference TRBV5-1 and TRBJ2-1, the full variable domain reads KAGVTQTPRYLIKTRGQQVTLSCSPISGHRSVSWYQQTPGQGLQFLFEYFSETQRNKGNFPGRFSGRQFSNSRSEMNVSTLELGDSALYLCASLGLEAEQFFGPGTRLTVL.

J is TRBJ2-3 and V is TRBV29-1; weak D call: TRBD2 (6 bases). V dropped 4 bases and J dropped 4 bases, with 9 bases sitting between them. Germline V lookup: CDR1 SQVTM, CDR2 ANQGSEA. This CDR3 spans 12 amino acids. CDR3: CSVGGNADTQYF. DNA for the CDR3: TGCAGCGTTGGCGGGAACGCAGATACGCAGTATTTT.

The chain is built from TRBV29-1 and TRBJ2-1; D is uncertain. The germline V and J ends were trimmed by 4 bases and 0 bases, with 10 bases remaining between them. This CDR3 spans 14 amino acids. CDR1 is SQVTM and CDR2 is ANQGSEA in the germline V gene. For the CDR3, the DNA is TGCAGCGTTGGATCGCGGCCCTCCTACAATGAGCAGTTCTTC. Translated: CSVGSRPSYNEQFF.

V is TRBV29-1 and J is TRBJ2-6; D may correspond to TRBD1 or TRBD2 (5 bases each). Trimming left V 6 bases short and J 4 bases short, with 13 bases between. This CDR3 is 14 amino acids long. Germline lookup yields CDR1 SQVTM and CDR2 ANQGSEA. As DNA, the CDR3 is TGCAGCGTGACGGGGCCCCAGGGGGCCAACGTCCTGACTTTC. As protein: CSVTGPQGANVLTF.

V is TRBV5-1 and J is TRBJ1-1; D is possibly TRBD1 (5 bases). Trimming took 4 bases from V and 3 from J, leaving 19 bases between them. Germline V gene data show CDR1 as SGHRS and CDR2 as YFSETQ. The CDR3 spans 16 residues. The CDR3, as DNA: TGCGCCAGCAGCCGAGGCAACAACAGGCAGCACACTGAAGCTTTCTTT. Translation: CASSRGNNRQHTEAFF.

V gene TRBV29-1 combines with J gene TRBJ1-5, with unresolved D. The CDR3 has 13 amino acids. Germline V CDR1 and CDR2: SQVTM, ANQGSEA. Trimming removed 6 bases from V and 3 bases from J, with 12 bases in between. The CDR3 spells CSVREGPNQPQHF. Here the CDR3 DNA reads TGCAGCGTCCGGGAGGGCCCCAATCAGCCCCAGCATTTT. Full variable domain (remainder filled in from reference TRBV29-1 and TRBJ1-5): SAVISQKPSRDICQRGTSLTIQCQVDSQVTMMFWYRQQPGQSLTLIATANQGSEATYESGFVIDKFPISRPNLTFSTLTVSNMSPEDSSIYLCSVREGPNQPQHFGDGTRLSIL.